One sample yielded the 16 T cell receptor beta chains listed below, sequenced in a study of a mutant IDH1 vaccine in newly diagnosed glioma. These receptors have no known antigen. Profiling relied on immunoSEQ multiplex PCR, and the TCRdb table lists in-frame clones only, not all of them. The data show some 120,000 clones, around 80% seen once. Time point in this sample: week 11, during vaccination. All doses held 300 ug of mutant IDH1 20-mer peptide, with topical imiquimod. The source was PBMCs, collected from a glioma patient whose treatment included an IDH1 peptide vaccine. These receptors were obtained from a man between 35 and 55 years old with glioma.

The V gene is TRBV28, the J gene TRBJ2-6; D is unclear. The germline V and J ends were trimmed by 2 bases and 2 bases, with 7 bases remaining between them. This CDR3 comprises 15 residues. Looked up from germline, CDR1 is MDHEN and CDR2 is SYDVKM. CDR3 region: CASSLIRPGANVLTF. In DNA, the CDR3 is TGTGCCAGCAGTTTAATCCGTCCTGGGGCCAACGTCCTGACTTTC.

The chain joins TRBV5-4 to TRBJ2-1, with D possibly being TRBD1 or TRBD2 (5 bases each). The germline gives CDR1 SGHNT, CDR2 YYREEE (reference sequence). Trimming stripped 1 base from V and 5 bases from J, with 10 bases between. The CDR3 sequence is 14 residues long. The CDR3 protein is CASSLNGDHNEQFF. CDR3 sequence (DNA): TGTGCCAGCAGCTTGAACGGGGACCACAATGAGCAGTTCTTC.

Sample share makes this clone medium-sized. This chain uses TRBV5-4 with TRBJ1-1; 10 bases agree with TRBD1. With V trimmed by 5 bases and J by 10 bases, 2 bases remained unmatched. Germline V gene sequence: CDR1 SGHNT, CDR2 YYREEE (reference sequence). The CDR3 consists of 11 residues. The CDR3 coding sequence is TGTGCCAGCAGTTGGGACAGGGGAGCTTTCTTT. Amino acid sequence: CASSWDRGAFF. Looking up the rest from reference TRBV5-4 and TRBJ1-1 gives the full variable domain: ETGVTQSPTHLIKTRGQQVTLRCSSQSGHNTVSWYQQALGQGPQFIFQYYREEENGRGNFPPRFSGLQFPNYSSELNVNALELDDSALYLCASSWDRGAFFGQGTRLTVV.

The chain uses TRBV29-1 and TRBJ2-3; D possibly corresponds to TRBD1 (5 bases). The CDR3 has 14 amino acids. Germline loops: CDR1 SQVTM, CDR2 ANQGSEA. The V gene lost 4 bases and the J gene lost 2 bases, with 13 bases spanning the gap. CDR3 DNA sequence: TGCAGCGTTGTAAAAGGGGCGCACACAGATACGCAGTATTTT. It specifies CSVVKGAHTDTQYF.

V gene TRBV28 combines with J gene TRBJ1-5; TRBD1 aligns across 9 bases. The CDR3 covers 17 residues. Germline V gene data show CDR1 as MDHEN and CDR2 as SYDVKM. J gave up 7 bases and V 5 bases, and 15 bases lay outside the gene matches. CDR3 sequence reads: CASSPNAGTGFWQPQHF. CDR3 nucleotide sequence: TGTGCCAGCAGTCCGAACGCCGGGACAGGGTTTTGGCAGCCCCAGCATTTT.

This clone occurred a few times. The rearrangement joins TRBV29-1 to TRBJ1-1; no reliable D call. V lost 3 bases and J 6 bases, leaving 17 bases between the germline ends. The CDR3 contains 14 residues. CDR1 SQVTM and CDR2 ANQGSEA come from the germline V gene. The CDR3 coding sequence is TGCAGCGTTGATCGGGATACCCTAGGCGCTGAAGCTTTCTTT. It codes for CSVDRDTLGAEAFF.

This chain links TRBV5-6 with TRBJ2-7; 8 bases align to TRBD2. Trimming removed 3 bases from V and 5 bases from J; junction bases left unmatched: 16. This CDR3 has 17 residues. Germline V gives CDR1 SGHDT, CDR2 YYEEEE. CDR3 residues: CASSSLSRGLGVHEQYF. Here the CDR3 DNA reads TGTGCCAGCAGCTCCCTCAGCAGGGGACTAGGGGTGCACGAGCAGTACTTC. Combining the CDR3 with reference TRBV5-6 and TRBJ2-7 gives the whole variable domain DAGVTQSPTHLIKTRGQQVTLRCSPKSGHDTVSWYQQALGQGPQFIFQYYEEEERQRGNFPDRFSGHQFPNYSSELNVNALLLGDSALYLCASSSLSRGLGVHEQYFGPGTRLTVT.

V gene TRBV11-2 combines with J gene TRBJ1-4, with unresolved D. Germline V gives CDR1 SGHAT, CDR2 FQNNGV. This CDR3 is 17 amino acids long. V dropped 3 bases and J dropped 0 bases, with 14 bases sitting between them. DNA of the CDR3: TGTGCCAGCAGCTTTAGTGAAAGGGCTGCAACTAATGAAAAACTGTTTTTT. It specifies CASSFSERAATNEKLFF.

This clone has a handful of counts. The V gene is TRBV7-6, the J gene TRBJ1-1; unclear D gene. Trimming stripped 0 bases from V and 1 base from J, with 3 bases between. CDR1 and CDR2 (germline): SGHVS, FNYEAQ. The CDR3 runs 13 residues. This CDR3 is CASSLAENTEAFF. In nucleotides, the CDR3 is TGTGCCAGCAGCTTAGCGGAGAACACTGAAGCTTTCTTT.

The genes are TRBV4-3 and TRBJ2-2; D unresolved. V lost 0 bases, J lost 0 bases, and 5 bases lay in between. CDR3 length: 15 residues. CDR1 is LGHNA, CDR2 YSLEER, per germline. The CDR3 spells CASSQDHSNTGELFF. CDR3 nucleotides: TGCGCCAGCAGCCAAGATCATTCGAACACCGGGGAGCTGTTTTTT.

The CDR3 loop reads CASSQGGRAYEQYF. CDR3 coding DNA: TGCGCCAGCAGTCAAGGGGGGAGGGCCTACGAGCAGTACTTC. The chain uses TRBV23-1 and TRBJ2-7; 7 bases match TRBD2. TRBV23-1 is classed as an ORF, of uncertain function. The CDR3 is made up of 14 amino acids. V dropped 2 bases and J dropped 2; count of bases not matched to a gene: 3.

This sequence joins TRBV5-1 and TRBJ2-7; D is undetermined. The germline gives CDR1 SGHRS, CDR2 YFSETQ. Between the trimmed V and J ends, which lost 4 bases and 6 bases, there was a span of 17 bases. This CDR3 region has 14 residues. CDR3: CASSQEQSGGEQYF. The CDR3 DNA is TGCGCCAGCAGCCAGGAGCAGTCAGGCGGCGAGCAGTACTTC.

J is TRBJ1-6 and V is TRBV4-3, with 7 positions matching TRBD1. CDR3 size: 17 residues. The germline gives CDR1 LGHNA, CDR2 YSLEER. V shed 4 bases, J shed 2 bases, and the junction held 8 bases outside the gene matches. CDR3 nucleotides: TGCGCCAGCAGCCTTAAGGGGGCAGGTCCCTATAATTCACCCCTCCACTTT. It is translated as CASSLKGAGPYNSPLHF.

The chain combines TRBV6-5 with TRBJ2-5; TRBD1 might be the D (5 bases). CDR1 MNHEY and CDR2 SVGAGI come from the germline V gene. V gave up 6 bases and J gave up 1 base, with 12 bases separating them. The CDR3 totals 14 residues. The CDR3 DNA follows: TGTGCCAGCAGCCCCAGGGTGGTCCAAGAGACCCAGTACTTC. Translating it yields CASSPRVVQETQYF.

Only a few counts were recorded for this clone. The CDR3 coding sequence is TGTGCCAGCGGGGGGATCTATGGCTACACCTTC. Amino acids: CASGGIYGYTF. The chain is built from TRBV7-9 and TRBJ1-2, with D perhaps TRBD1 (5 bases). Trimming shortened V by 8 bases and J by 4 bases, and 8 bases separated the two germline ends. This CDR3 region has 11 residues. Per the germline V gene, CDR1 is SEHNR and CDR2 is FQNEAQ (reference sequence). Full variable domain (remainder filled in from reference TRBV7-9 and TRBJ1-2): DTGVSQNPRHKITKRGQNVTFRCDPISEHNRLYWYRQTLGQGPEFLTYFQNEAQLEKSRLLSDRFSAERPKGSFSTLEIQRTEQGDSAMYLCASGGIYGYTFGSGTRLTVV.

This chain connects TRBV7-2 to TRBJ2-7, with 9 bases lining up with TRBD1. With 2 bases clipped from V and 3 bases from J, the junction kept 5 bases outside the gene matches. CDR1 is SGHTA and CDR2 is FQGNSA in the germline V gene. CDR3 length: 15 residues. The CDR3 loop reads CASSLRTGADYEQYF. CDR3 nucleotides: TGTGCCAGCAGCTTACGGACAGGGGCCGACTACGAGCAGTACTTC.